This is a list of T cell receptor beta chains from one sample in a study of low-dose radiotherapy and immunotherapy resistance in tumors. TCRdb itself ran the reads through MiXCR, one entry per CDR3 protein. The sample carries approximately 52,000 distinct CDR3 sequences, roughly a third recorded once. The sequencing here drew on PBMCs, taken after low-dose radiotherapy plus immunotherapy. The receptors were sampled from a male donor with rectosigmoid adenocarcinoma. Both conserved end residues are part of each CDR3. A D gene is named only where the DNA matches it firmly. Clone size is given for some rows only: seen once, a few or many times, or a class if the clone is expanded.

v_call	d_call	clone_size	j_call	cdr3_nt	cdr3_aa
TRBV12-3/TRBV12-4	TRBD2	few	TRBJ2-1	TGTGCCAGCAGTCCTAGCGGGAGGGGATTAGTTAACAATGAGCAGTTCTTC	CASSPSGRGLVNNEQFF
TRBV4-3	NA	NA	TRBJ1-4	TGCGCCAGCGGCGTCCCACCCCACGAAAAACTGTTTTTT	CASGVPPHEKLFF
TRBV6-2/TRBV6-3	TRBD1	NA	TRBJ2-2	TGTGCCAGCAGTAACACAGGGGCTGCGAACACCGGGGAGCTGTTTTTT	CASSNTGAANTGELFF
TRBV5-1	NA	NA	TRBJ2-2	TGCGCCAGCAGCTTGATCGGCACCGGGGAGCTGTTTTTT	CASSLIGTGELFF
TRBV12-3/TRBV12-4	NA	NA	TRBJ2-3	TGTGCCAGCAGCTACCCCAGTGATACGCAGTATTTT	CASSYPSDTQYF
TRBV19	TRBD1	many	TRBJ2-2	TGTGCCAGTAGTTCTCCGGGACAGGGGATCACCGGGGAGCTGTTTTTT	CASSSPGQGITGELFF
TRBV28	NA	medium-sized	TRBJ2-2	TGTGCCACCAGGGCGGAAGGGACACAGAACGGGGAGCTGTTTTTT	CATRAEGTQNGELFF
TRBV28	NA	NA	TRBJ1-2	TGTGCCAGCAGTTTGACCGACATGGTCGCTGGCTACACCTTC	CASSLTDMVAGYTF
TRBV14	NA	NA	TRBJ2-3	TGTGCCAGCAGCCAAGACAGAGGATATACGCAGTATTTT	CASSQDRGYTQYF
TRBV4-1	TRBD2	NA	TRBJ2-1	TGCGCCAGCAGCCAAGTGGCGGGAGAGAACAATGAGCAGTTCTTC	CASSQVAGENNEQFF
TRBV28	NA	many	TRBJ1-5	TGTGCCAGCAGTTTTGATTCCGGTGGCAATCAGCCCCAGCATTTT	CASSFDSGGNQPQHF
TRBV29-1	TRBD2	NA	TRBJ2-7	TGCAGCGTTGAAGAGGTCGTCGCGGGAGTCGCCTACGAGCAGTACTTC	CSVEEVVAGVAYEQYF
TRBV19	NA	NA	TRBJ2-6	TGTGCCAGTAGTAAGGCGGACGGGGCCAACGTCCTGACTTTC	CASSKADGANVLTF
TRBV6-2/TRBV6-3	NA	few	TRBJ1-4	TGTGCCAGCAGTCCGGACATGGGCGCTAATGAAAAACTGTTTTTT	CASSPDMGANEKLFF
TRBV6-4	TRBD1	many	TRBJ2-3	TGTGCCAGCAGTGACGGACAGGCCAGCACAGATACGCAGTATTTT	CASSDGQASTDTQYF
TRBV19	TRBD2	many	TRBJ2-7	TGTGCCAGTAGCCACGGGACTAGCGGGTGGTACGAGCAGTACTTC	CASSHGTSGWYEQYF
TRBV11-2	TRBD1	NA	TRBJ2-1	TGTGCCAGCAGCTTAGCAAGGGGACAGTACAATGAGCAGTTCTTC	CASSLARGQYNEQFF
TRBV6-2/TRBV6-3	NA	many	TRBJ1-4	TGTGCCAGCCAAACGTGGGGTGAAAAACTGTTTTTT	CASQTWGEKLFF
TRBV28	TRBD1	many	TRBJ2-7	TGTGCCAGCAGTTTAGGGACAGGCCGCCCCTACGAGCAGTACTTC	CASSLGTGRPYEQYF
TRBV9	TRBD2	NA	TRBJ2-3	TGTGCCAGCAGACCCGGGACTAGCGGGGGGCTAAGGACAGATACGCAGTATTTT	CASRPGTSGGLRTDTQYF
TRBV28	TRBD2	many	TRBJ2-1	TGTGCCAGCAGTCTTAACCCGGGGGGGCAGTACAATGAGCAGTTCTTC	CASSLNPGGQYNEQFF
TRBV5-4	TRBD1	NA	TRBJ2-7	TGTGCCAGCAGCTTGGGGGGACAGGGTAAATACGAGCAGTACTTC	CASSLGGQGKYEQYF
TRBV6-2/TRBV6-3	TRBD2	NA	TRBJ2-5	TGTGCCAGCAGCTACAATTACGAGCTAGCGGGAGACCGTCAAGAGACCCAGTACTTC	CASSYNYELAGDRQETQYF
TRBV6-5	NA	NA	TRBJ2-5	TGTGCCAGCAGTACACCCGGGACCCAGTACTTC	CASSTPGTQYF
TRBV12-3/TRBV12-4	NA	many	TRBJ1-5	TGTGCCAGCAGTTTCTCGGGACGAAGCAATCAGCCCCAGCATTTT	CASSFSGRSNQPQHF
TRBV3-1	TRBD2	many	TRBJ2-3	TGTGCCAGCAGCCAAGATGTGTGGCGGGGGAGCACAGATACGCAGTATTTT	CASSQDVWRGSTDTQYF
TRBV7-9	NA	many	TRBJ1-1	TGTGCCAGCAGCTTGGTAAAAGATGTGAAGGCTTTCTTT	CASSLVKDVKAFF
TRBV5-1	NA	many	TRBJ1-4	TGCGCCAGCAGCCCGGAAAGGGCGGGAAATGAAAAACTGTTTTTT	CASSPERAGNEKLFF
TRBV7-6	NA	NA	TRBJ1-1	TGTGCCAGCAGCTCGACGGCGGGGGTAGCTTTCTTT	CASSSTAGVAFF
TRBV5-1	TRBD1	many	TRBJ2-7	TGCGCCAGCAGACTCACGACAGGGGCCGGCGAGCAGTACTTC	CASRLTTGAGEQYF
TRBV6-6	TRBD2	many	TRBJ2-7	TGTGCCAGCAGTTACTCCCCATGGCGACAGCGACCCACGACTAGCGGGGGGACCTACGAGCAGTACTTC	CASSYSPWRQRPTTSGGTYEQYF
TRBV28	NA	many	TRBJ2-2	TGTGCCAGCAGTTTAGGGTTCCAGACGAACACCGGGGAGCTGTTTTTT	CASSLGFQTNTGELFF
TRBV5-5	NA	NA	TRBJ1-1	TGTGCCAGCAGCGCCGTGGGGAACACTGAAGCTTTCTTT	CASSAVGNTEAFF